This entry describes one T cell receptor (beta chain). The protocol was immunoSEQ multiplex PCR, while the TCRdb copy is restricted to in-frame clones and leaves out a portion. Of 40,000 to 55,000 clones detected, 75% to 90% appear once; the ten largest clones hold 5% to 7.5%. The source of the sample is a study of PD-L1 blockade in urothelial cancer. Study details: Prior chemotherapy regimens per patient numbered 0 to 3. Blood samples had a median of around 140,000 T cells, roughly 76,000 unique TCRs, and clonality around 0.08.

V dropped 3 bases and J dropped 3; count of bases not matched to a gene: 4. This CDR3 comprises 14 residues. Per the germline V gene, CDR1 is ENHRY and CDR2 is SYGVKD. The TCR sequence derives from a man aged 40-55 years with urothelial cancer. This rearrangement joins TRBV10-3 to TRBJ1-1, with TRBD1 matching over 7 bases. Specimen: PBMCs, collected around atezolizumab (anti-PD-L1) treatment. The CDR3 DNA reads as TGTGCCATCAGTGACGCGGGACAGTACACTGAAGCTTTCTTT. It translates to CAISDAGQYTEAFF.